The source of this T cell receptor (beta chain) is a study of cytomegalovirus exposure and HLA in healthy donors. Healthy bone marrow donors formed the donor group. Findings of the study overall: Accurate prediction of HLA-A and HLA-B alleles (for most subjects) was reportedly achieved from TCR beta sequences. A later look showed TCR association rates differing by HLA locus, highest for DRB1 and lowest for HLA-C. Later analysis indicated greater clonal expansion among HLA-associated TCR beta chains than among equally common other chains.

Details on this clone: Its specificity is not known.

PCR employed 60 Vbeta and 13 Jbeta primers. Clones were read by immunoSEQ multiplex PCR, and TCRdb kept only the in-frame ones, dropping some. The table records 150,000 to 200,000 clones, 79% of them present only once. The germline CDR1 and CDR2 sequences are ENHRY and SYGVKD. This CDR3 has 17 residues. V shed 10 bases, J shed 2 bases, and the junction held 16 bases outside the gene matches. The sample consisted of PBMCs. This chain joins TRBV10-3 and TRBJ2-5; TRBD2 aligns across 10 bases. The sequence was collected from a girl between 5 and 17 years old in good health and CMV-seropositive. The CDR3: CATRRNIAGGQQETQYF. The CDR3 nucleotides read TGTGCCACTAGACGGAATATAGCGGGGGGTCAACAAGAGACCCAGTACTTC.